Listed here are 6 T cell receptor beta chains from one sample, sequenced in a study of PD-1 blockade in classical Hodgkin lymphoma. TCRdb keeps only in-frame clones here, not all; method: immunoSEQ multiplex PCR. The sample lists 25,000 to 35,000 clones, about 87% occurring once. Time point defined: newly diagnosed, previously untreated cHL patient sample. By magnetic negative selection, CD4+ T cells were purified from thawed PBMCs. The sequenced material came from CD4+ T cells from blood. The source is a human donor with classical Hodgkin lymphoma.

The CDR3 coding sequence is TGTGCCAGCAGCGCACTCGGGTCAGGGGCTACGGAGACCCAGTACTTC. This translates into CASSALGSGATETQYF. V usage is TRBV9 and J usage is TRBJ2-5; a possible D gene is TRBD1 (6 bases). The CDR3 consists of 16 residues. The V and J ends lost 3 bases and 5 bases respectively, with 20 bases between them. Germline V CDR1 and CDR2: SGDLS, YYNGEE.

DNA of the CDR3: TGTGCCAGCAGCTCAAGGACAGGGGTGAGTGGGGCCAACGTCCTGACTTTC. As protein: CASSSRTGVSGANVLTF. V and J are TRBV9 and TRBJ2-6; 9 nucleotides line up with TRBD1. Germline trimming cut 4 bases from V and 3 bases from J; bases unmatched to any gene: 8. This CDR3 spans 17 amino acids. In germline, CDR1 is SGDLS, CDR2 YYNGEE. The whole variable domain, filled in from reference TRBV9 and TRBJ2-6, reads DSGVTQTPKHLITATGQRVTLRCSPRSGDLSVYWYQQSLDQGLQFLIQYYNGEERAKGNILERFSAQQFPDLHSELNLSSLELGDSALYFCASSSRTGVSGANVLTFGAGSRLTVL.

The CDR3, as DNA: TGCAGTGCTAGGGGGGCCTATGGCTACACCTTC. Translated, it gives CSARGAYGYTF. The V gene is TRBV20-1, the J gene TRBJ1-2; D is perhaps TRBD1 (6 bases). The germline V gene has CDR1 DFQATT and CDR2 SNEGSKA (reference sequence). The CDR3 extends over 11 amino acids. The germline V and J ends were trimmed by 3 bases and 4 bases, with 6 bases remaining between them.

V gene TRBV13 combines with J gene TRBJ2-1; 7 bases line up with TRBD2. The CDR3 consists of 13 residues. With 5 bases clipped from V and 6 bases from J, the junction kept 4 bases outside the gene matches. The V gene's germline CDR1 is PRHDT and CDR2 FYEKMQ (reference sequence). The CDR3 DNA reads as TGTGCCAGCAGCACCGGGACTACCAATGAGCAGTTCTTC. This encodes CASSTGTTNEQFF.

CDR3 bases: TGTGCCAGCAGCTTGGCCGGGGATCGGCAGTACGTC. It codes for CASSLAGDRQYV. The V and J genes are TRBV5-6 and TRBJ2-7, with D possibly TRBD2 on 5 matching bases. The germline V gene encodes CDR1 SGHDT and CDR2 YYEEEE. The CDR3 covers 12 residues. Trimming took off 0 bases at V and 9 bases at J, with 10 bases between the two ends.

CDR3 sequence (DNA): TGCGCCAGCAGCGATAGGGGGGGGCCTGAGTATGAGCAGTTCTTC. This encodes CASSDRGGPEYEQFF. The V gene is TRBV5-1, the J gene TRBJ2-1, with D maybe TRBD2 (7 bases). The length of the CDR3 is 15 residues. CDR1 is SGHRS and CDR2 is YFSETQ in the germline V gene. V was clipped by 4 bases and J by 8 bases, with 19 bases between them.